These T cell receptor beta chains were read from a single sample in a study of cytomegalovirus exposure and HLA in healthy donors. Measured with immunoSEQ multiplex PCR; TCRdb has only the in-frame clones, and not every one. The sample lists over 65,000 clones; approximately 80% were seen once. The sample comprised PBMCs. The origin of the receptors is a woman in her twenties or thirties in good health and CMV-seronegative. Both conserved end residues are trimmed from each CDR3.

length: 12; J: TRBJ2-7; V: TRBV7-8; CDR3: ASSLPGLENEQY
length: 12; J: TRBJ2-5; V: TRBV30; CDR3: AWSRTSGGETQY
length: 14; J: TRBJ1-5; V: TRBV7-8; CDR3: ASSLAGGTLYQPQH
length: 13; J: TRBJ1-4; V: TRBV7-2; CDR3: ASSLEGRGNEKLF
length: 12; J: TRBJ1-4; V: TRBV30; CDR3: AWSGRGFDEKLF
length: 14; J: TRBJ1-6; V: TRBV7-9; CDR3: ASSLGQGVGNSPLH
length: 12; J: TRBJ2-1; V: TRBV6-5; CDR3: ASTSGQLASEQF
length: 12; J: TRBJ1-1; V: TRBV7-2; CDR3: ASSLGQLNTEAF
length: 15; J: TRBJ2-3; V: TRBV6-4; CDR3: ASSDSSSGGPWDTQY
length: 13; J: TRBJ2-1; V: TRBV7-2; CDR3: ASSLVSGKYNEQF
length: 16; J: TRBJ1-3; V: TRBV25-1; CDR3: ASSGGLGTVASGNAIY
length: 14; J: TRBJ1-6; V: TRBV1; CDR3: TSSQDHDSRNSPLH
length: 13; J: TRBJ2-1; V: TRBV7-9; CDR3: ASSRSGGLDNEQF
length: 13; J: TRBJ2-1; V: TRBV11-2; CDR3: ASTLPRQGYNEQF
length: 15; J: TRBJ1-5; V: TRBV5-5; CDR3: ASSLGRGGESNQPQH
length: 12; J: TRBJ1-4; V: TRBV4-2; CDR3: ASSQARNNEKLF
length: 12; J: TRBJ1-1; V: TRBV6-5; CDR3: ASSPLGTGAEAF
length: 14; J: TRBJ2-1; V: TRBV19; CDR3: ASSIYPGQGWNEQF
length: 11; J: TRBJ1-1; V: TRBV7-2; CDR3: ASSLADRSEAF
length: 16; J: TRBJ2-1; V: TRBV7-6; CDR3: ASSLRPPSGTNYNEQF
length: 14; J: TRBJ2-7; V: TRBV4-1; CDR3: ASSQDTGTGGYEQY
length: 16; J: TRBJ1-4; V: TRBV28; CDR3: ASSFLTLADRGKEKLF
length: 11; J: TRBJ1-1; V: TRBV5-1; CDR3: ASGWTGGTEAF
length: 12; J: TRBJ2-5; V: TRBV9; CDR3: ASNPGAGQETQY
length: 13; J: TRBJ1-5; V: TRBV2; CDR3: ASSGQGNSNQPQH
length: 11; J: TRBJ1-5; V: TRBV28; CDR3: ATLDRTNQPRH
length: 13; J: TRBJ2-5; V: TRBV6-1; CDR3: ASSVLGGAEETQY
length: 11; J: TRBJ1-6; V: TRBV10-1; CDR3: ASSESQNSPLH
length: 12; J: TRBJ1-6; V: TRBV25-1; CDR3: ASTPPGGYSPLH
length: 12; J: TRBJ1-2; V: TRBV19; CDR3: ASLGTGVTYGYT